A selection of T cell receptor beta chains follows, all from one sample in a study of blood T cells in healthy people across ages. MiXCR was run by TCRdb on the 5' RACE reads, yielding one entry per CDR3 protein. This table holds about 670,000 distinct CDR3 sequences, 40% to 65% found once. Material: blood. These receptors all stem from a woman older than 75 in good health. Both conserved end residues are part of each CDR3. The order of the fields is CDR3 length, D gene, V gene, clone size, J gene, CDR3 DNA, CDR3 protein. A D gene is named only where the DNA matches it firmly. Rows may omit the clone size; those that give it use once, few, many or a size class.

len: 12; d_gene: NA; v_gene: TRBV12-3/TRBV12-4; abundance: NA; j_gene: TRBJ1-2; CDR3nt: TGTGCCAGCAGTTCCGGGGGGAATGGCTACACCTTC; CDR3aa: CASSSGGNGYTF
len: 14; d_gene: TRBD2; v_gene: TRBV20-1; abundance: NA; j_gene: TRBJ2-1; CDR3nt: TGCAATGCTAGACTAGCGGGCTCCTACAATGAGCAGTTCTTC; CDR3aa: CNARLAGSYNEQFF
len: 16; d_gene: TRBD2; v_gene: TRBV24-1; abundance: NA; j_gene: TRBJ2-3; CDR3nt: TGTGCCACCAGTCAACGACTAGCGGGCGGCACAGATACGCAGTATTTT; CDR3aa: CATSQRLAGGTDTQYF
len: 13; d_gene: NA; v_gene: TRBV20-1; abundance: NA; j_gene: TRBJ2-5; CDR3nt: TGCAGTGCTAGGTTGAGTGGCCAAGAGACCCAGTACTTC; CDR3aa: CSARLSGQETQYF
len: 19; d_gene: NA; v_gene: TRBV3-1; abundance: once; j_gene: TRBJ2-3; CDR3nt: TGTGCCAGCAGCCAACCGACAGGCCGCGGACTTAGAAGCACAGATACGCAGTATTTT; CDR3aa: CASSQPTGRGLRSTDTQYF
len: 14; d_gene: NA; v_gene: TRBV5-1; abundance: many; j_gene: TRBJ2-5; CDR3nt: TGCGCCAGCAGCTTGGGCGGCTACCAAGAGACCCAGTACTTC; CDR3aa: CASSLGGYQETQYF
len: 16; d_gene: NA; v_gene: TRBV3-1; abundance: few; j_gene: TRBJ2-1; CDR3nt: TGTGCCAGCAGCCGGCCCTCCGGACAGGGAGGGCATGAGCAGTTCTTC; CDR3aa: CASSRPSGQGGHEQFF
len: 19; d_gene: TRBD1; v_gene: TRBV5-1; abundance: NA; j_gene: TRBJ2-6; CDR3nt: TGCGCTAGCAGCCTAACTTCGGACAGGGTCTACTCTGGGGCCAACGTCCTGACTTTC; CDR3aa: CASSLTSDRVYSGANVLTF
len: 16; d_gene: TRBD2; v_gene: TRBV10-3; abundance: NA; j_gene: TRBJ2-1; CDR3nt: TGTGCCATCAACGGTGCTAGCGGGATATCGAGCAATGAGCAGTTCTTC; CDR3aa: CAINGASGISSNEQFF
len: 13; d_gene: TRBD1; v_gene: TRBV10-2; abundance: few; j_gene: TRBJ2-7; CDR3nt: TGCGCCAGCAGTGTAAACAGGGGCTACGAGCAGTACTTC; CDR3aa: CASSVNRGYEQYF
len: 13; d_gene: TRBD2; v_gene: TRBV7-2; abundance: NA; j_gene: TRBJ2-5; CDR3nt: TGCGCCAGCGGAACTAGCGGGCTCAATGAGCAGTACTTC; CDR3aa: CASGTSGLNEQYF
len: 15; d_gene: NA; v_gene: TRBV6-5; abundance: NA; j_gene: TRBJ2-3; CDR3nt: TGTGCCAGCAGTTACACTCGCGGCAGCACAGATACGCAGTATTTT; CDR3aa: CASSYTRGSTDTQYF
len: 14; d_gene: TRBD2; v_gene: TRBV5-1; abundance: NA; j_gene: TRBJ2-3; CDR3nt: TGCGCCAGCAGCCGACTAGCGACTACAGATACGCAGTATTTT; CDR3aa: CASSRLATTDTQYF
len: 13; d_gene: TRBD1; v_gene: TRBV28; abundance: many; j_gene: TRBJ2-7; CDR3nt: TGTGCCAGCAGTTCAAGACAGGGTAGCGAGCAGTACTTC; CDR3aa: CASSSRQGSEQYF
len: 13; d_gene: TRBD1; v_gene: TRBV7-2; abundance: NA; j_gene: TRBJ1-6; CDR3nt: TGTGCCAGCAGCAACAGGGGATTGACCCCCCTCCACTTT; CDR3aa: CASSNRGLTPLHF
len: 14; d_gene: TRBD2; v_gene: TRBV2; abundance: NA; j_gene: TRBJ2-3; CDR3nt: TGTGCCAGCAGGACTAGCGGCTACACAGATACGCAGTATTTT; CDR3aa: CASRTSGYTDTQYF
len: 15; d_gene: TRBD2; v_gene: TRBV2; abundance: many; j_gene: TRBJ2-1; CDR3nt: TGTGCCAGCAGTGAGGGGACTAGCAGGTACAATGAGCAGTTCTTC; CDR3aa: CASSEGTSRYNEQFF
len: 13; d_gene: TRBD2; v_gene: TRBV15; abundance: NA; j_gene: TRBJ2-1; CDR3nt: TGTGCCACCAGCAGTCTAGCGGGGGAAGAGCAGTTCTTC; CDR3aa: CATSSLAGEEQFF
len: 15; d_gene: NA; v_gene: TRBV10-3; abundance: NA; j_gene: TRBJ2-7; CDR3nt: TGTGCCATCAGTGAGTCGGGGGGACCTCACTACGAGCAGTACTTC; CDR3aa: CAISESGGPHYEQYF
len: 14; d_gene: TRBD1; v_gene: TRBV24-1; abundance: few; j_gene: TRBJ1-6; CDR3nt: TGTGCCACCGCCCAGACAGGGGAGTCTTCACCCCTCCACTTT; CDR3aa: CATAQTGESSPLHF
len: 15; d_gene: NA; v_gene: TRBV7-2; abundance: many; j_gene: TRBJ2-3; CDR3nt: TGTGCCAGCAGCGTGACACAGAGCCGCACAGATACGCAGTATTTT; CDR3aa: CASSVTQSRTDTQYF
len: 16; d_gene: NA; v_gene: TRBV27; abundance: NA; j_gene: TRBJ2-7; CDR3nt: TGTGCCAGCAGTCCCCTGCGGGCCGAGACCTCCTACGGGCAGTACTTC; CDR3aa: CASSPLRAETSYGQYF